This T cell receptor (beta chain) was identified during a study of T cell responses to AZD1222 COVID-19 vaccine. Study results and caveats: Dominant at 160-218 and 743-854, vaccine-associated CD4 TCRs also spanned spike. Most donors were white British, females outnumbered males, and clonal diversity was possibly underestimated. After the peak T cell response, and only then, were repertoires sampled. Spike-specific TCR breadth and depth grew following two AZD1222 doses.

This table comes from immunoSEQ multiplex PCR, and its TCRdb copy is limited to in-frame clones, with some not included. The sample shows more than 85,000 clones, around 90% of them seen only once. For this clone: The antigen is unknown.

This specimen was peripheral blood, taken 28 days after the second AZD1222 dose. The clonotype was recovered from an adult who received the AZD1222 COVID-19 vaccine.

The CDR3 sequence: CASSMGPTHQPQHF. The CDR3 region has the DNA TGTGCCAGCAGCATGGGACCGACACATCAGCCCCAGCATTTT. The chain couples TRBV21-1 to TRBJ1-5. TRBV21-1 corresponds to a pseudogene. The length of the CDR3 is 14 residues.